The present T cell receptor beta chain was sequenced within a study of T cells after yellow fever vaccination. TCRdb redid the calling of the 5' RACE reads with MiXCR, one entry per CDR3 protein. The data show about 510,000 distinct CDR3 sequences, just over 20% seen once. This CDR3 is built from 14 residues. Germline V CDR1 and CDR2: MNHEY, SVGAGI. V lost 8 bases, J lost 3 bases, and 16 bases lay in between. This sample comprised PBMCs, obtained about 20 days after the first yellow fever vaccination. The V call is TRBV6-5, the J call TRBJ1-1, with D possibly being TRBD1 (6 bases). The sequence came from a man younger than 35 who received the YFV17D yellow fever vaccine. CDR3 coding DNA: TGTGCCAGCTTTTACGCGGGGGCGGACACTGAAGCTTTCTTT. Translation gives CASFYAGADTEAFF.